The 20 T cell receptor beta chains reported below all come from one sample, sequenced in a study of patients and donors after allogeneic stem cell transplantation. TCRdb reprocessed the RT-PCR reads with MiXCR, giving one entry per CDR3 protein. The profile shows about 7,100 distinct CDR3 sequences, about 12% of them singletons. The sequencing sample was made of blood, either unsorted or a sorted T cell fraction (not recorded which). These receptor sequences come from a human donor who was either an allogeneic HSCT recipient or a stem cell or donor lymphocyte infusion donor (not recorded which). It is not recorded whose cells these are; they may come from a transplant donor.

This clonotype was detected many times. This chain links TRBV15 with TRBJ2-5, with TRBD1 identical over 12 bases. The CDR3 covers 15 residues. The ends lost 5 bases at V and 5 bases at J; junction bases unmatched: 6. The germline V gene has CDR1 LNHNV and CDR2 YYDKDF (reference sequence). As DNA, the CDR3 is TGTGCCACCAGCCCACCGGGACAGGGGGCCGAGACCCAGTACTTC. Encoded protein: CATSPPGQGAETQYF.

This clonotype was found a few times. V and J are TRBV20-1 and TRBJ1-5, with no clear D. CDR1 is DFQATT, CDR2 SNEGSKA, per germline (reference sequence). Between the trimmed V and J ends, which lost 0 bases and 5 bases, there was a span of 8 bases. The length of the CDR3 is 13 residues. The CDR3 DNA sequence: TGCAGTGCTAGAGATGGTCTTCATCAGCCCCAGCATTTT. This translates into CSARDGLHQPQHF.

The rearrangement joins TRBV7-8 to TRBJ2-3, with 8 positions matching TRBD2. V was clipped by 2 bases and J by 0 bases; unmatched bases: 1. Germline-derived CDR1 and CDR2 are SGHVS and FQNEAQ. The CDR3 is 15 residues long. The CDR3 spells CASSLRLASTDTQYF. DNA for the CDR3: TGTGCCAGCAGCTTACGACTAGCGAGCACAGATACGCAGTATTTT.

The rearrangement joins TRBV5-1 to TRBJ1-1; D uncertain. V was clipped by 2 bases and J by 2 bases, with 7 bases between them. The CDR3 runs 13 residues. Germline V gene data show CDR1 as SGHRS and CDR2 as YFSETQ. The DNA for the CDR3 is TGCGCCAGCAGCTTTTCTGGAAACACTGAAGCTTTCTTT. It yields the protein CASSFSGNTEAFF.

This clonotype occurred many times. V usage is TRBV10-3 and J usage is TRBJ1-2; TRBD1 matches at 7 bases. In germline, CDR1 is ENHRY, CDR2 SYGVKD. V lost 0 bases to trimming and J lost 14 bases; unmatched junction nucleotides: 6. The CDR3 extends over 12 amino acids. The CDR3 is CAISESEDRRTF. The CDR3 DNA follows: TGTGCCATCAGTGAGTCTGAGGACAGGCGGACCTTC.

The chain combines TRBV6-2 or TRBV6-3 with TRBJ1-1; 7 bases line up with TRBD1. The CDR3 spans 15 residues. The germline V gene has CDR1 MNHEY and CDR2 SVGEGT. With V trimmed by 7 bases and J by 3 bases, 11 bases remained unmatched. The DNA of the CDR3 is TGTGCCAGCACCCCTGGCAGGGGGTGGGACACTGAAGCTTTCTTT. Protein: CASTPGRGWDTEAFF.

This clonotype came up a few times. The chain uses TRBV7-9 and TRBJ1-2; D possibly corresponds to TRBD1 (5 bases). Germline-derived CDR1 and CDR2 are SEHNR and FQNEAQ (reference sequence). The ends were cut back, 3 bases at V and 1 base at J, with 12 bases in the middle. This CDR3 spans 15 amino acids. CDR3 in amino acids: CASSLAGSVNYGYTF. The CDR3 DNA sequence: TGTGCCAGCAGCTTGGCAGGGTCGGTTAACTATGGCTACACCTTC.

On this clonotype: Just one base apart from a much larger clone, this may be a read error. This chain uses TRBV5-1 with TRBJ2-3; possibly TRBD1 for D (5 bases). The CDR3 is 15 residues long. V was pared by 0 bases and J by 4 bases, with 12 bases between. Germline V lookup: CDR1 SGHRS, CDR2 YFSETQ. CDR3 in amino acids: CASSLGGVGADTQYF. The CDR3 DNA reads as TGCGCCAGCAGCTTGGGGGGCGTAGGTGCAGATACGCAGTATTTT.

The chain joins TRBV10-3 to TRBJ2-7; 10 nucleotides align to TRBD1. Looked up from germline, CDR1 is ENHRY and CDR2 is SYGVKD. CDR3 size: 13 residues. Unmatched junction bases numbered 7, after V lost 7 bases and J lost 7 bases. CDR3 region: CAITDRGQGEQYF. CDR3 coding DNA: TGTGCCATCACCGACAGGGGGCAGGGTGAGCAGTACTTC.

Only a few counts were recorded for this clonotype. The V gene is TRBV3-1, the J gene TRBJ1-5; tentatively, D is TRBD1 (5 bases). The CDR3 sequence is 15 residues long. Trimming stripped 8 bases from V and 4 bases from J, with 18 bases between. Germline CDR1 LGHDT, CDR2 YNNKEL (reference sequence). This chain's CDR3 is CASGGLGSSNQPQHF. The CDR3 DNA sequence: TGTGCCAGCGGGGGGTTGGGGTCGTCTAATCAGCCCCAGCATTTT.

The table lists this clonotype with many counts. The CDR3 loop reads CSAGRGENGYTF. The CDR3 DNA reads as TGCAGTGCCGGTCGGGGGGAGAATGGCTACACCTTC. This chain uses TRBV20-1 with TRBJ1-2, with a weak D call TRBD1 (5 bases). CDR1 and CDR2 (germline): DFQATT, SNEGSKA (reference sequence). V was pared by 6 bases and J by 6 bases, with 14 bases between. This CDR3 spans 12 amino acids.

This clonotype was counted only a few times. The V gene is TRBV12-3 or TRBV12-4, the J gene TRBJ1-2; unclear D gene. The CDR3 sequence is 15 residues long. Trimming left V 1 base short and J 4 bases short, with 13 bases between. The CDR3 region is CASSLEGFQGYGYTF. The CDR3 nucleotides are TGTGCCAGCAGTTTAGAAGGTTTTCAAGGCTATGGCTACACCTTC.

The J gene is TRBJ2-2, the V gene TRBV24-1; 11 positions match TRBD1. The CDR3 is 18 residues long. Germline CDR1 KGHDR, CDR2 SFDVKD. The V and J ends lost 3 bases and 4 bases, in that order; junction bases with no gene match: 9. The CDR3 here is CATSDTPGQGVGTGELFF. CDR3 nucleotide sequence: TGTGCCACCAGTGATACGCCGGGACAGGGGGTTGGCACCGGGGAGCTGTTTTTT.

The J gene is TRBJ1-2, the V gene TRBV19, with 7 bases that match TRBD1. The CDR3 loop spans 14 amino acids. The junction had 4 bases not matched to a gene; V was cut back by 1 base and J by 5 bases. Germline CDR1 reads LNHDA; CDR2 reads SQIVND (reference sequence). DNA of the CDR3: TGTGCCAGTAGTATAGTACAGGGGAGTTATGGCTACACCTTC. Translated: CASSIVQGSYGYTF.

The table lists this clonotype with many counts. This sequence joins TRBV25-1 and TRBJ2-7; D is unclear. Between the trimmed V and J ends, which lost 3 bases and 3 bases, there was a span of 9 bases. CDR3 length: 13 amino acids. Germline-derived CDR1 and CDR2 are MGHDK and SYGVNS. The CDR3 sequence: CASSDVGYYEQYF. The CDR3, as DNA: TGTGCCAGCAGTGATGTAGGTTACTACGAGCAGTACTTC.

This clonotype showed up just a few times. This chain uses TRBV7-9 with TRBJ1-4; possibly TRBD1 for D (5 bases). CDR1 and CDR2 from the germline V gene are SEHNR and FQNEAQ (reference sequence). The CDR3 sequence is 14 residues long. V lost 2 bases and J 7 bases, leaving 11 bases between the germline ends. Here the CDR3 reads CASSLIQGPEKLFF. The CDR3 DNA reads as TGTGCCAGCAGCTTAATTCAGGGCCCTGAAAAACTGTTTTTT.

This clonotype was counted a few times. The chain links TRBV12-3 or TRBV12-4 to TRBJ2-5; no clear D gene. Trimming removed 1 base from V and 5 bases from J, with 5 bases in between. The CDR3 sequence is 12 residues long. CDR3 in DNA: TGTGCCAGCAGTTTAGTCGGGGAGACCCAGTACTTC. Protein product: CASSLVGETQYF.

This clonotype was seen only once. The genes are TRBV10-3 and TRBJ2-3, with D hard to call. This CDR3 contains 17 residues. The germline CDR1 and CDR2 sequences are ENHRY and SYGVKD. V lost 0 bases, J lost 0 bases, and 13 bases lay in between. The CDR3 nucleotides read TGTGCCATCAGTGAGTCATCGGCAGGCCGGAGCACAGATACGCAGTATTTT. Translating it yields CAISESSAGRSTDTQYF.

This clonotype counts as medium-sized (0.01 to 0.1%). The rearrangement links TRBV7-9 to TRBJ1-5; a weak D match, TRBD1 (5 bases). The germline V gene encodes CDR1 SEHNR and CDR2 FQNEAQ (reference sequence). The length of the CDR3 is 13 residues. V dropped 10 bases and J dropped 6 bases, with 16 bases sitting between them. The CDR3 loop reads CAIEPGEGQPQHF. In DNA form, the CDR3 reads TGTGCCATCGAGCCGGGGGAAGGTCAGCCCCAGCATTTT.

This clonotype has more than one count but fewer than ten. The chain uses TRBV6-1 and TRBJ1-2; 7 nucleotides agree with TRBD1. The CDR3 covers 16 residues. In germline, CDR1 is MNHNS, CDR2 SASEGT. Germline trimming cut 3 bases from V and 3 bases from J; bases unmatched to any gene: 10. The CDR3 loop is CASSETSRQGDYGYTF. Written as DNA, the CDR3 is TGTGCCAGCAGTGAGACCTCGCGACAGGGTGACTATGGCTACACCTTC.